The rows below give T cell receptor beta chains drawn from one sample of a study of blood T cell repertoires in COVID-19. TCRdb keeps only in-frame clones here, not all; method: immunoSEQ multiplex PCR. The sample lists 300,000 to 450,000 clones, 85% to 90% occurring once. Material: peripheral blood. The receptors originated from a human donor in a cohort sampled during active COVID-19. Each CDR3 is given with its conserved first and last residue. The order of the fields is clone size, D gene, V gene, J gene, CDR3 protein, CDR3 DNA. A D gene is named only where the DNA matches it firmly. Not every row has a clone size; where given, it reads once, few, many or a size class.

clone size: .; D gene: .; V gene: TRBV7-9; J gene: TRBJ1-1; CDR3 protein: CASSTLTRNTEAFF; CDR3 DNA: TGTGCCAGCAGCACCTTAACAAGGAACACTGAAGCTTTCTTT
clone size: once; D gene: TRBD2; V gene: TRBV5-4; J gene: TRBJ2-1; CDR3 protein: CASRPGIAGVNEQFF; CDR3 DNA: TGTGCCAGCAGGCCCGGGATAGCGGGAGTTAATGAGCAGTTCTTC
clone size: once; D gene: .; V gene: TRBV6-5; J gene: TRBJ1-6; CDR3 protein: CASGQTYNSPLHF; CDR3 DNA: TGTGCCAGCGGGCAGACATATAATTCACCCCTCCACTTT
clone size: .; D gene: TRBD1; V gene: TRBV6-5; J gene: TRBJ1-5; CDR3 protein: CASWDRDRGTQPQHF; CDR3 DNA: TGTGCCAGCTGGGACCGGGACAGGGGAACTCAGCCCCAGCATTTT
clone size: .; D gene: .; V gene: TRBV20-1; J gene: TRBJ2-7; CDR3 protein: CSATSSYEQYF; CDR3 DNA: TGCAGTGCTACCAGCTCCTACGAGCAGTACTTC
clone size: .; D gene: TRBD1; V gene: TRBV19; J gene: TRBJ2-5; CDR3 protein: CASSGETGGEGKTQYF; CDR3 DNA: TGTGCCAGTAGTGGAGAGACAGGGGGTGAGGGAAAGACCCAGTACTTC
clone size: .; D gene: .; V gene: TRBV15; J gene: TRBJ1-1; CDR3 protein: CATRGQGSEAFF; CDR3 DNA: TGTGCCACCAGGGGCCAAGGCTCTGAAGCTTTCTTT
clone size: .; D gene: .; V gene: TRBV11-1; J gene: TRBJ2-7; CDR3 protein: CASSLGPDGQYEQYF; CDR3 DNA: TGTGCCAGCAGCTTAGGTCCAGACGGACAATACGAGCAGTACTTC
clone size: .; D gene: .; V gene: TRBV20-1; J gene: TRBJ2-7; CDR3 protein: CSASLRGNEQYF; CDR3 DNA: TGCAGTGCTAGTCTCAGGGGAAACGAGCAGTACTTC
clone size: .; D gene: TRBD1; V gene: TRBV7-9; J gene: TRBJ1-2; CDR3 protein: CASSLPGGTGSYGYTF; CDR3 DNA: TGTGCCAGCAGCTTACCTGGAGGGACAGGAAGCTATGGCTACACCTTC
clone size: .; D gene: .; V gene: TRBV4-1; J gene: TRBJ2-1; CDR3 protein: CASSQDPSRRRNEQFF; CDR3 DNA: TGCGCCAGCAGCCAAGATCCTAGTAGGCGGCGCAATGAGCAGTTCTTC
clone size: .; D gene: .; V gene: TRBV19; J gene: TRBJ2-7; CDR3 protein: CATPDSPNEQYF; CDR3 DNA: TGTGCCACCCCAGACAGTCCGAACGAGCAGTACTTC
clone size: .; D gene: TRBD2; V gene: TRBV3-1/TRBV3-2; J gene: TRBJ2-1; CDR3 protein: CASSAGGNNEQFF; CDR3 DNA: TGTGCCAGCAGCGCGGGAGGGAACAATGAGCAGTTCTTC
clone size: .; D gene: .; V gene: TRBV4-1; J gene: TRBJ2-1; CDR3 protein: CASSPYSYNEQFF; CDR3 DNA: TGCGCCAGCAGCCCCTACTCCTACAATGAGCAGTTCTTC
clone size: .; D gene: TRBD1; V gene: TRBV9; J gene: TRBJ2-3; CDR3 protein: CASSAPRQGGTDTQYF; CDR3 DNA: TGTGCCAGCAGCGCCCCTCGACAGGGTGGCACAGATACGCAGTATTTT
clone size: .; D gene: .; V gene: TRBV19; J gene: TRBJ2-6; CDR3 protein: CASSIRLAGANVLTF; CDR3 DNA: TGTGCCAGTAGTATACGACTAGCTGGGGCCAACGTCCTGACTTTC
clone size: .; D gene: TRBD2; V gene: TRBV30; J gene: TRBJ2-7; CDR3 protein: CAWSTSGSQEQYF; CDR3 DNA: TGTGCCTGGAGTACTAGCGGGAGTCAGGAGCAGTACTTC
clone size: .; D gene: TRBD1; V gene: TRBV4-1; J gene: TRBJ2-1; CDR3 protein: CASSPRRDRGVQFF; CDR3 DNA: TGCGCCAGCAGCCCGCGACGGGACAGGGGGGTGCAGTTCTTC
clone size: .; D gene: .; V gene: TRBV15; J gene: TRBJ1-4; CDR3 protein: CATSRDRGDNEKLFF; CDR3 DNA: TGTGCCACCAGCAGAGACAGGGGCGACAATGAAAAACTGTTTTTT
clone size: .; D gene: TRBD1; V gene: TRBV28; J gene: TRBJ1-1; CDR3 protein: CASSQTGVGNTEAFF; CDR3 DNA: TGTGCCAGCAGTCAGACAGGGGTAGGGAACACTGAAGCTTTCTTT
clone size: once; D gene: .; V gene: TRBV7-2; J gene: TRBJ2-7; CDR3 protein: CASSLRTRGDLEQYF; CDR3 DNA: TGTGCCAGCAGCTTACGGACTAGGGGGGACTTAGAGCAGTACTTC
clone size: few; D gene: .; V gene: TRBV7-9; J gene: TRBJ1-2; CDR3 protein: CASSYAVTGQVGGYTF; CDR3 DNA: TGTGCCAGCAGCTACGCCGTGACAGGTCAGGTCGGAGGCTACACCTTC
clone size: .; D gene: .; V gene: TRBV7-6; J gene: TRBJ2-2; CDR3 protein: CASSPQGGELFF; CDR3 DNA: TGTGCCAGCAGCCCCCAGGGCGGGGAGCTGTTTTTT
clone size: .; D gene: .; V gene: TRBV5-1; J gene: TRBJ1-1; CDR3 protein: CASSLGRGGNTEAFF; CDR3 DNA: TGCGCCAGCAGCTTGGGGCGGGGAGGGAACACTGAAGCTTTCTTT
clone size: .; D gene: TRBD2; V gene: TRBV5-4; J gene: TRBJ2-3; CDR3 protein: CASSFPTSSGTDTQYF; CDR3 DNA: TGTGCCAGCAGCTTCCCGACTAGCTCGGGCACAGATACGCAGTATTTT
clone size: .; D gene: .; V gene: TRBV28; J gene: TRBJ2-7; CDR3 protein: CASSYQYEQYF; CDR3 DNA: TGTGCCAGCAGTTATCAGTACGAGCAGTACTTC
clone size: .; D gene: .; V gene: TRBV11-2; J gene: TRBJ2-1; CDR3 protein: CASSPRRGNYNEQFF; CDR3 DNA: TGTGCCAGCAGCCCCCGGCGAGGGAATTACAATGAGCAGTTCTTC
clone size: .; D gene: TRBD2; V gene: TRBV14; J gene: TRBJ2-1; CDR3 protein: CASSRESGVRNEQFF; CDR3 DNA: TGTGCCAGCAGCCGCGAGAGCGGGGTACGCAATGAGCAGTTCTTC
clone size: .; D gene: .; V gene: TRBV11-2; J gene: TRBJ1-6; CDR3 protein: CASSARAQGLVLNSPLHF; CDR3 DNA: TGTGCCAGCAGCGCAAGGGCGCAGGGCCTTGTGTTAAATTCACCCCTCCACTTT
clone size: once; D gene: TRBD2; V gene: TRBV13; J gene: TRBJ2-3; CDR3 protein: CASSFYLAGDTDTQYF; CDR3 DNA: TGTGCCAGCAGCTTCTACTTGGCGGGGGACACAGATACGCAGTATTTT
clone size: .; D gene: TRBD2; V gene: TRBV4-2; J gene: TRBJ2-5; CDR3 protein: CASSQDGPASGGLETQYF; CDR3 DNA: TGTGCCAGCAGCCAAGATGGGCCGGCTAGCGGGGGCCTAGAGACCCAGTACTTC